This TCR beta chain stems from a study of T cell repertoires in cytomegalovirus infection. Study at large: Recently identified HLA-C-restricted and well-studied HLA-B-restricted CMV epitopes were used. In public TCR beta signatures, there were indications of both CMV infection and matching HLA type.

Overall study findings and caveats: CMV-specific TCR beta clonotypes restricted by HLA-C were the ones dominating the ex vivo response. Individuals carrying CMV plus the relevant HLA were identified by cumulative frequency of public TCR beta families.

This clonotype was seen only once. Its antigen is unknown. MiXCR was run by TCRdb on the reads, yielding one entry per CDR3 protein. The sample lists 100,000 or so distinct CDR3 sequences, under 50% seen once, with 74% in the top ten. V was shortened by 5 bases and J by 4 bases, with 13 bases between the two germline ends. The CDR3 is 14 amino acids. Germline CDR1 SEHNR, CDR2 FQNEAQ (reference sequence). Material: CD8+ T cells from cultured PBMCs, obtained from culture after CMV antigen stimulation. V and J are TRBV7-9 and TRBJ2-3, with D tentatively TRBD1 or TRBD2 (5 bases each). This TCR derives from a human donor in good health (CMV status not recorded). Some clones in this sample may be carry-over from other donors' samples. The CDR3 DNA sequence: TGTGCCAGCAGCGTGGGACCCGCGCCAGATACGCAGTATTTT. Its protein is CASSVGPAPDTQYF.